Listed below are T cell receptor beta chains from one sample, sequenced in a study of CD8+ T cells in alopecia areata. TCRdb's copy holds only in-frame clones and misses some; the assay was immunoSEQ multiplex PCR. Counted here are 150,000 to 200,000 clones, about three fifths occurring once; the ten biggest clones make up roughly an eighth. This specimen was CD8+ T cells sorted from blood, taken at week 24, from a patient treated with tofacitinib. The source is a human donor with alopecia areata. CDR3s include the opening cysteine and the closing phenylalanine or tryptophan.

>TRBJ2-5|14|TRBV4-1
CASSQEGTKETQYF
>TRBJ2-7|13|TRBV5-1
CASSPGMSYEQYF
>TRBJ1-2|14|TRBV15
CATSRDDGGTGYTF
>TRBJ1-2|14|TRBV7-9
CASSPGPPDDGYTF
>TRBJ2-5|16|TRBV7-9
CASSSHLMGAEETQYF
>TRBJ2-5|15|TRBV27
CASSSGRRYQETQYF
>TRBJ2-3|18|TRBV27
CASSSPRLTSSSTDTQYF
>TRBJ1-1|15|TRBV4-1
CASSQGPVMNTEAFF
>TRBJ2-7|13|TRBV7-8
CASSDRVTYEQYF
>TRBJ2-7|14|TRBV9
CASSVGGGSWEQYF
>TRBJ2-7|15|TRBV10-3
CAISTSGPRGNEQYF
>TRBJ2-7|13|TRBV5-1
CASSPLPNYEQYF
>TRBJ2-3|12|TRBV15
CATSDGTDTQYF
>TRBJ2-7|12|TRBV9
CASSVDGDEQYF
>TRBJ1-2|14|TRBV9
CASSVGDGGYGYTF
>TRBJ1-6|16|TRBV9
CASSVGFRDSMSPLHF
>TRBJ2-4|16|TRBV15
CATSRDRAGRADIQYF
>TRBJ2-7|12|TRBV29-1
CSVEVRDYEQYF
>TRBJ2-5|14|TRBV13
CASSSGTGRETQYF
>TRBJ2-5|15|TRBV4-1
CASSFGTGGIGTQYF
>TRBJ2-2|11|TRBV15
CATSRTGELFF
>TRBJ2-2|14|TRBV29-1
CSVPGGGPTGELFF
>TRBJ2-7|14|TRBV18
CASSLRHPAHEQYF
>TRBJ1-3|12|TRBV9
CASSLSGNTIYF
>TRBJ2-2|13|TRBV25-1
CASRAYRAGELFF
>TRBJ2-5|9|TRBV25-1
CASGETQYF
>TRBJ1-4|15|TRBV15
CATSRVRGANEKLFF
>TRBJ2-5|15|TRBV5-6
CASSPTSGGVETQYF
>TRBJ1-1|15|TRBV25-1
CASSEVNRVNTEAFF
>TRBJ1-2|14|TRBV27
CASRPTGTAYGYTF
>TRBJ2-3|13|TRBV27
CASSLYPADTQYF
>TRBJ2-5|16|TRBV29-1
CSDGLRPGQPQETQYF
>TRBJ2-7|15|TRBV5-6
CASSLGTGGTYEQYF
>TRBJ2-7|13|TRBV2
CASSENISYEQYF
>TRBJ2-5|15|TRBV7-9
CASSVLPGLRETQYF
>TRBJ2-7|14|TRBV13
CASSLAGPTYEQYF
>TRBJ2-1|18|TRBV27
CASSRPDLGQGARNEQFF
>TRBJ2-5|13|TRBV23-1
CASSQGGQETQYF
>TRBJ2-1|11|TRBV19
CASKQGSEQFF
>TRBJ1-1|14|TRBV7-9
CASSGQGMNTEAFF
>TRBJ2-2|13|TRBV27
CASSLSGTGELFF
>TRBJ2-3|13|TRBV13
CASRLTSGGTQYF
>TRBJ2-4|19|TRBV30
CAWSVIEGWVTSLYGIQYF
>TRBJ1-5|15|TRBV2
CASHRSRGSNQPQHF
>TRBJ2-1|13|TRBV6-5
CASSYSSGNEQFF
>TRBJ1-4|16|TRBV15
CATSRDTRGLNEKLFF
>TRBJ2-4|12|TRBV5-6
CASSLAQNIQYF
>TRBJ1-4|12|TRBV30
CAWSGDEEKLFF
>TRBJ1-5|14|TRBV27
CASSWTASNQPQHF
>TRBJ1-1|15|TRBV5-1
CASSLDGTPNTEAFF
>TRBJ1-6|15|TRBV6-5
CASSYEQGVNSPLHF